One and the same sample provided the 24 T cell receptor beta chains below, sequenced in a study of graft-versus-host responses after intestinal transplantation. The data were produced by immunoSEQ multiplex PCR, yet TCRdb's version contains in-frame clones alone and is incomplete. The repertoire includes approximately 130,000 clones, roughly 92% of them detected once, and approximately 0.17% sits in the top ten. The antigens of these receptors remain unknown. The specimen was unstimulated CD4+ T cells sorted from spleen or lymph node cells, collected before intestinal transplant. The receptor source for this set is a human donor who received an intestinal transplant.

CDR3 loop: CASGLGRDLQEAFF. The CDR3 nucleotides are TGTGCTAGTGGTTTGGGCCGGGACTTACAAGAGGCTTTCTTT. The rearrangement joins TRBV12-5 to TRBJ1-1; possible D gene TRBD1, 5 bases. The CDR3 consists of 14 residues. The ends were cut back, 1 base at V and 11 bases at J, with 17 bases in the middle. Germline V gene sequence: CDR1 LGHNT, CDR2 FRNRAP. Looking up the rest from reference TRBV12-5 and TRBJ1-1 gives the full variable domain: DARVTQTPRHKVTEMGQEVTMRCQPILGHNTVFWYRQTMMQGLELLAYFRNRAPLDDSGMPKDRFSAEMPDATLATLKIQPSEPRDSAVYFCASGLGRDLQEAFFGQGTRLTVV.

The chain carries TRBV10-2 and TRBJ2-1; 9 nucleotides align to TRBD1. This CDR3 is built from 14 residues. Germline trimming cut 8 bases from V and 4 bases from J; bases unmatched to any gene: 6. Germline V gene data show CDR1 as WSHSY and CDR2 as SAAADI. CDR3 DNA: TGCGCCAGCCGTGGACAGGGGAAATACAATGAGCAGTTCTTC. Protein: CASRGQGKYNEQFF.

The CDR3 DNA reads TGTGCCAGCAGCTTACTGTGGGACGGGGCCGACGAGCAGTACTTC. Translated: CASSLLWDGADEQYF. This chain joins TRBV7-9 and TRBJ2-7; D is perhaps TRBD1 or TRBD2 (5 bases each). Deletions cut 2 bases from V and 5 bases from J, with 16 bases between. This CDR3 comprises 15 residues. From germline, CDR1 is SEHNR and CDR2 FQNEAQ (reference sequence). The full variable domain, rest sourced from reference TRBV7-9 and TRBJ2-7, is DTGVSQNPRHKITKRGQNVTFRCDPISEHNRLYWYRQTLGQGPEFLTYFQNEAQLEKSRLLSDRFSAERPKGSFSTLEIQRTEQGDSAMYLCASSLLWDGADEQYFGPGTRLTVT.

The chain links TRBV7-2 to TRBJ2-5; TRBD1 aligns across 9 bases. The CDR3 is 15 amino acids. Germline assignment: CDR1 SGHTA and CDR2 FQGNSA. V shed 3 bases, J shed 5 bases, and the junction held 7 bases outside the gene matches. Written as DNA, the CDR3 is TGTGCCAGCAGCTTCAACAGGGGGCATAGGGAGACCCAGTACTTC. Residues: CASSFNRGHRETQYF.

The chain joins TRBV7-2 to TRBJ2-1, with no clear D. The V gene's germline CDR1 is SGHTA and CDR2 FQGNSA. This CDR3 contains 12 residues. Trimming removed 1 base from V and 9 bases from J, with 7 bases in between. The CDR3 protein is CASSLGIIEQFF. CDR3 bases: TGTGCCAGCAGCTTAGGTATTATTGAGCAGTTCTTC.

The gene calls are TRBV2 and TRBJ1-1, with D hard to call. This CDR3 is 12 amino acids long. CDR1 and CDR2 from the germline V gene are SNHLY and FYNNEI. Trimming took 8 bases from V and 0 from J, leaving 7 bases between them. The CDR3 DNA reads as TGTGCCAGCGGGTTAATGAACACTGAAGCTTTCTTT. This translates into CASGLMNTEAFF.

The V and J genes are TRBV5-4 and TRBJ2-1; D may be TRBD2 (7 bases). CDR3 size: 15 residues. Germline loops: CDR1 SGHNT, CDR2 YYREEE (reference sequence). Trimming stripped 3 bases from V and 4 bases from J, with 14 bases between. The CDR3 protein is CASSYGGLDYNEQFF. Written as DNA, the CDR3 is TGTGCCAGCAGCTACGGGGGGCTCGATTACAATGAGCAGTTCTTC.

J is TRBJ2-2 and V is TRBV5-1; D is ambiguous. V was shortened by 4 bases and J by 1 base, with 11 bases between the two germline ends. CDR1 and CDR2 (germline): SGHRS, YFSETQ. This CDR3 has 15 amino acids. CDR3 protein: CASSPPVMNTGELFF. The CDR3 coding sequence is TGCGCCAGCAGCCCCCCGGTCATGAACACCGGGGAGCTGTTTTTT.

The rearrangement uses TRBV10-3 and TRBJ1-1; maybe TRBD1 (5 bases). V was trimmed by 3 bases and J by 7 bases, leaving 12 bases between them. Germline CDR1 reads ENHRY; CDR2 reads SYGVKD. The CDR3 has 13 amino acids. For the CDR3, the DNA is TGTGCCATCAGTGATGGACAAGGCAATGAAGCTTTCTTT. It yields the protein CAISDGQGNEAFF.

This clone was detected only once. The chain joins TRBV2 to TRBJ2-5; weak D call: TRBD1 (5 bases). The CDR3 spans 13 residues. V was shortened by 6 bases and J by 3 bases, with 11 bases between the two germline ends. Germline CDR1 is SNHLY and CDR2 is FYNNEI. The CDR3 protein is CASRRQGKETQYF. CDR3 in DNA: TGTGCCAGCAGACGCCAGGGAAAAGAGACCCAGTACTTC. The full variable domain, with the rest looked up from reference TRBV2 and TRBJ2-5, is EPEVTQTPSHQVTQMGQEVILRCVPISNHLYFYWYRQILGQKVEFLVSFYNNEISEKSEIFDDQFSVERPDGSNFTLKIRSTKLEDSAMYFCASRRQGKETQYFGPGTRLLVL.

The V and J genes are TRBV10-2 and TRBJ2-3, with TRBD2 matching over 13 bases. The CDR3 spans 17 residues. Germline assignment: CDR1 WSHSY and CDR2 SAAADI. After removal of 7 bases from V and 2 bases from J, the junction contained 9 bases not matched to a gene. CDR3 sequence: CASNPVTSGGNTDTQYF. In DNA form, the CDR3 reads TGCGCCAGCAACCCCGTGACTAGCGGGGGGAACACAGATACGCAGTATTTT.

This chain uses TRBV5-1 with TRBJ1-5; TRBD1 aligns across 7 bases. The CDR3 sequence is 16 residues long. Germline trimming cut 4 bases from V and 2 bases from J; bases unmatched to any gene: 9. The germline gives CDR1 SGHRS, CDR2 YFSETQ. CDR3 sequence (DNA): TGCGCCAGCAGCCCCTACCCTGACAGGGGCAATCAGCCCCAGCATTTT. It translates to CASSPYPDRGNQPQHF.

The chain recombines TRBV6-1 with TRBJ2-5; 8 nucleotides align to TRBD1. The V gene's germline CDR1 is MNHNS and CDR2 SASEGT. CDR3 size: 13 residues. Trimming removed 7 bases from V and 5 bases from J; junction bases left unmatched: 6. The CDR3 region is CASNGQGGETQYF. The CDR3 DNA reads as TGTGCCAGCAATGGACAGGGTGGGGAGACCCAGTACTTC.

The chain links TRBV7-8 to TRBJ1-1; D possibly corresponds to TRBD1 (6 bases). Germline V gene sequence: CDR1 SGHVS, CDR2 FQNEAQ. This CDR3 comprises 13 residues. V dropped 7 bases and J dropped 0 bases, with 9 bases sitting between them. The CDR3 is CASMGALNTEAFF. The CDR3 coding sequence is TGTGCCAGCATGGGGGCCTTGAACACTGAAGCTTTCTTT.

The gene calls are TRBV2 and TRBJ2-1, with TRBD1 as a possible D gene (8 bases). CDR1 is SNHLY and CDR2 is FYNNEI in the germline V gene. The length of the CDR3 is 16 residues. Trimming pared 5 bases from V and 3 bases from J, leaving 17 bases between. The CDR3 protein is CASSLTGGGGYNEQFF. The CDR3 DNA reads TGTGCCAGCAGTTTAACAGGGGGAGGGGGCTACAATGAGCAGTTCTTC.

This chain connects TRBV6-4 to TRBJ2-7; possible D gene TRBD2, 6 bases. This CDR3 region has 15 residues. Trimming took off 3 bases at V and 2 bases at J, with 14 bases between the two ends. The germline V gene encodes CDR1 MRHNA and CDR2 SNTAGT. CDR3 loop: CASSELAGTTYEQYF. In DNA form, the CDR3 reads TGTGCCAGCAGTGAACTAGCAGGGACCACCTACGAGCAGTACTTC.

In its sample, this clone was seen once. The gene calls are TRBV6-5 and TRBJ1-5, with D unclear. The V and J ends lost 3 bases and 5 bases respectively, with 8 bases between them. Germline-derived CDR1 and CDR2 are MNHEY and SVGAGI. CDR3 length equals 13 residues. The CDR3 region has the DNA TGTGCCAGCAGTTATGGTCTTTATCAGCCCCAGCATTTT. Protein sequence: CASSYGLYQPQHF.

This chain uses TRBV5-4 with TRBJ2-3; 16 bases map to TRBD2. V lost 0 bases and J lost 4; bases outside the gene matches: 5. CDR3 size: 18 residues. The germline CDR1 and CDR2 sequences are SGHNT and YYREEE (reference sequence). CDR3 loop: CASSLVGLAGGQSDTQYF. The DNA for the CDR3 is TGTGCCAGCAGCTTGGTGGGACTAGCGGGGGGGCAATCAGATACGCAGTATTTT.

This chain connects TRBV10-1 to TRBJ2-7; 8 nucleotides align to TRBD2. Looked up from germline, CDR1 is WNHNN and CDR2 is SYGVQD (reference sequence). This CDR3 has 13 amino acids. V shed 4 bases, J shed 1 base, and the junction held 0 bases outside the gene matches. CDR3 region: CASSGGGSYEQYF. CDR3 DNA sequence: TGCGCCAGCAGTGGCGGGGGGTCCTACGAGCAGTACTTC.

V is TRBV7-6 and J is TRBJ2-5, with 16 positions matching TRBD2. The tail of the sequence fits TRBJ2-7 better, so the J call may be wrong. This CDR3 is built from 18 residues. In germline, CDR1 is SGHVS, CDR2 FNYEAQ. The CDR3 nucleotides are TGTGCCAGCAGCTTACTTCCGGGGACTAGCGGGGGGGCCTACGAGCAGTACTTC. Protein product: CASSLLPGTSGGAYEQYF.

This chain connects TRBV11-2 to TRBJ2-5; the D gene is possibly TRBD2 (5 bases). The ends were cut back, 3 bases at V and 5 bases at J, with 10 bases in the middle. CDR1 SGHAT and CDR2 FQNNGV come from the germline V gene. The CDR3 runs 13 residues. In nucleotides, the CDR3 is TGTGCCAGCAGCTTTTCCGGGGAGGAGACCCAGTACTTC. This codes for CASSFSGEETQYF.

The CDR3 nucleotides are TGTGCCAGCGGGGGGAACTTAATGAACACTGAAGCTTTCTTT. This gives the protein CASGGNLMNTEAFF. V gene TRBV6-1 combines with J gene TRBJ1-1; D possibly corresponds to TRBD1 (5 bases). V lost 8 bases and J lost 0, with 13 bases in between. The CDR3 is 14 amino acids. The germline V gene encodes CDR1 MNHNS and CDR2 SASEGT.

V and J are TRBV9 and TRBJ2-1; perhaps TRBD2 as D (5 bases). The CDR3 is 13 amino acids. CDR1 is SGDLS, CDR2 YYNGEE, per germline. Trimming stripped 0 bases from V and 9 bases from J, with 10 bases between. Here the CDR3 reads CASSVGSSLEQFF. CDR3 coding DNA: TGTGCCAGCAGCGTAGGGTCTAGCCTTGAGCAGTTCTTC. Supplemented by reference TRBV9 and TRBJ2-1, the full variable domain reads DSGVTQTPKHLITATGQRVTLRCSPRSGDLSVYWYQQSLDQGLQFLIQYYNGEERAKGNILERFSAQQFPDLHSELNLSSLELGDSALYFCASSVGSSLEQFFGPGTRLTVL.

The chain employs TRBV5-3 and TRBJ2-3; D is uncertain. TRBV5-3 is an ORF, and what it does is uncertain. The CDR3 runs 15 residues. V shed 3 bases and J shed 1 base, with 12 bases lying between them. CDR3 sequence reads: CARSYSVWGTDTQYF. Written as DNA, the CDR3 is TGTGCCAGAAGCTACAGCGTCTGGGGCACAGATACGCAGTATTTT.